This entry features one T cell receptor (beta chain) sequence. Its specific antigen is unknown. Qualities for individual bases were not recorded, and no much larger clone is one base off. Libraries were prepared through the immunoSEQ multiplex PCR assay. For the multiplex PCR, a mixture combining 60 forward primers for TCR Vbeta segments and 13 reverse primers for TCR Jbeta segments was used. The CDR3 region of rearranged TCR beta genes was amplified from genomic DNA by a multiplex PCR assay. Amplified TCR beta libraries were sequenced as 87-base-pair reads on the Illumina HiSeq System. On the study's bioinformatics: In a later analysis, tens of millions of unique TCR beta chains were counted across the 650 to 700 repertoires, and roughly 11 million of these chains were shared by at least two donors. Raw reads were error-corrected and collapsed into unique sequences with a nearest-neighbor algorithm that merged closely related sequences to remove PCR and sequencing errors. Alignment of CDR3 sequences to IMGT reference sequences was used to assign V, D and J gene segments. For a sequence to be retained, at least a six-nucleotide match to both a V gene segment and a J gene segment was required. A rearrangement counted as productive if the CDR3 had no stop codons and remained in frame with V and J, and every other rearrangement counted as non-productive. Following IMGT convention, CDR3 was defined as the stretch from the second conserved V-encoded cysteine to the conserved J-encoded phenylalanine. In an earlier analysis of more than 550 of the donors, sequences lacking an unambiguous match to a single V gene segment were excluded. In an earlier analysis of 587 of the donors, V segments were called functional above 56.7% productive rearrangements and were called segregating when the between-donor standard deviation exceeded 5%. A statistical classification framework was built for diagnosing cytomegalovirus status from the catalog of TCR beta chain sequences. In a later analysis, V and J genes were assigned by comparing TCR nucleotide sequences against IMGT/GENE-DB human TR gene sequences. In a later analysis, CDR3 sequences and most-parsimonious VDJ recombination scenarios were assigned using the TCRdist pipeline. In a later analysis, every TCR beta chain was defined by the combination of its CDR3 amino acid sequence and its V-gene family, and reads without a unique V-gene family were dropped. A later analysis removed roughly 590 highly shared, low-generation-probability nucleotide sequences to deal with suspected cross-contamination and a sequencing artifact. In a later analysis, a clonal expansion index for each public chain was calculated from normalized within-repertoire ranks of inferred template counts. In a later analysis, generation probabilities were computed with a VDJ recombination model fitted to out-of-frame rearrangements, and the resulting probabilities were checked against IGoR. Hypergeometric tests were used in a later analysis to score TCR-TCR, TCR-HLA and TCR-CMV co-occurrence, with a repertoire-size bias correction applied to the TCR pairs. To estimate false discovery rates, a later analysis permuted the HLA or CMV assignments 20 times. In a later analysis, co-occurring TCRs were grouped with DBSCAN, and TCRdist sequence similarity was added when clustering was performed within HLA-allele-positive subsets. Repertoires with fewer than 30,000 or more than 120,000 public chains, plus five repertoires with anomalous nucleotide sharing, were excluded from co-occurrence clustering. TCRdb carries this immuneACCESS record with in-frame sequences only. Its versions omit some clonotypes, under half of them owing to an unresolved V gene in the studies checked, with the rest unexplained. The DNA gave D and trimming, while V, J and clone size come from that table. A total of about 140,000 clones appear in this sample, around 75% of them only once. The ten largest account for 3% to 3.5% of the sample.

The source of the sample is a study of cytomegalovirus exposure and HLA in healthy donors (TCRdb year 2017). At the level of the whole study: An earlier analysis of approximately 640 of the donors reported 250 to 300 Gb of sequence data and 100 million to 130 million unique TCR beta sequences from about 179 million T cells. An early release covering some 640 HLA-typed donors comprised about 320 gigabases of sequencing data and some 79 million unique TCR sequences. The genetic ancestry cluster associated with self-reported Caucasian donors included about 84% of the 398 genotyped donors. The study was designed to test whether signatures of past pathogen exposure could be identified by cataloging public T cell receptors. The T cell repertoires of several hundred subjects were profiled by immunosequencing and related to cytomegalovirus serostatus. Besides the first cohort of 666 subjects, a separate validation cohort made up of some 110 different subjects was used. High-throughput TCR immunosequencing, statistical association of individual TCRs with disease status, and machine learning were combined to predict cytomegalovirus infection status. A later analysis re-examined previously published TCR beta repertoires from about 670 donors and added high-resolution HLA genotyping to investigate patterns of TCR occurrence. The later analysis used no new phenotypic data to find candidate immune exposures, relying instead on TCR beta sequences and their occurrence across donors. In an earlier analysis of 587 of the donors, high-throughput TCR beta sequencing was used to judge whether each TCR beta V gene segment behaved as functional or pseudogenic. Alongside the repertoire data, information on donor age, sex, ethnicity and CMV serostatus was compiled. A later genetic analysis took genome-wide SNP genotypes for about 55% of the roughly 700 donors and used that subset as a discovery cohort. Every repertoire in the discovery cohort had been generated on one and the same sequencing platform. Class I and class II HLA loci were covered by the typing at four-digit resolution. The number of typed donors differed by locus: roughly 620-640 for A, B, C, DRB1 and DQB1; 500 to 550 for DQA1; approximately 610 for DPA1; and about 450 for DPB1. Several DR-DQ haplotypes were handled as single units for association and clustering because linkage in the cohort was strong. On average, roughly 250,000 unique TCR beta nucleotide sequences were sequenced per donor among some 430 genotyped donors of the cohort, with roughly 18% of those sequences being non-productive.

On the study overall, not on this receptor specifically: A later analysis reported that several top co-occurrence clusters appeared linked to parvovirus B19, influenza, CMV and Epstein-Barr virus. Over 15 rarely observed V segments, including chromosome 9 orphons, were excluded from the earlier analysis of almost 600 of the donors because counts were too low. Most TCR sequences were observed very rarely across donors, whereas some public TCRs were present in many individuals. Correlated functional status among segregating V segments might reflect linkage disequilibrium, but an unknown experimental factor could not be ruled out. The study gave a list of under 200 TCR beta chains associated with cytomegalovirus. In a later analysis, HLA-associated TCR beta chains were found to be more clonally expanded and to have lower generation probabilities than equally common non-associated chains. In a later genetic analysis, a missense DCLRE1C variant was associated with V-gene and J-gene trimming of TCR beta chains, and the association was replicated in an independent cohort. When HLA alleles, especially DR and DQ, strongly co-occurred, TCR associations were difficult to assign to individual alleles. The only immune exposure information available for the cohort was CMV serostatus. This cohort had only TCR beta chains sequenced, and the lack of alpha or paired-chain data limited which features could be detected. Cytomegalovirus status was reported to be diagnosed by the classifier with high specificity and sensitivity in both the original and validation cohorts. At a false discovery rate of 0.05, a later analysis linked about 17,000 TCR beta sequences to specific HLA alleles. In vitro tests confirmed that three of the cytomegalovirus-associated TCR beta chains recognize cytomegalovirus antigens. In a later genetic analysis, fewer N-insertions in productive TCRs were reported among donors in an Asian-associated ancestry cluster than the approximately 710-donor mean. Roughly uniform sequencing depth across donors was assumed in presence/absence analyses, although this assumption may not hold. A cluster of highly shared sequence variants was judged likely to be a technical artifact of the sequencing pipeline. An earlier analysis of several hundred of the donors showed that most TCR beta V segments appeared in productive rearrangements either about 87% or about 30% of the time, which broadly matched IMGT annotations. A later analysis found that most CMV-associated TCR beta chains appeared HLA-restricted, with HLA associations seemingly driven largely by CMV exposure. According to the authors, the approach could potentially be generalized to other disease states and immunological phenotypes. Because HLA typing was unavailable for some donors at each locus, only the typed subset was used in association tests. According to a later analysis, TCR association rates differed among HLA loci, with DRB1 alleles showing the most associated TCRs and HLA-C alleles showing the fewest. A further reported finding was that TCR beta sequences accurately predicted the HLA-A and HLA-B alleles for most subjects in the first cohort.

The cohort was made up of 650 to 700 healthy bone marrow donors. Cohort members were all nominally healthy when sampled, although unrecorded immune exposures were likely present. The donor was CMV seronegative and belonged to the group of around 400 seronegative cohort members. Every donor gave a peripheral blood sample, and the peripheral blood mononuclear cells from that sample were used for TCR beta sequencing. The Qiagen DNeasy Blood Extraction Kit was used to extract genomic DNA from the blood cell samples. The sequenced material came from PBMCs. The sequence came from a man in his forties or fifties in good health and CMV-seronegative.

The DNA sequence follows: TGCGCCAGCAGCTCCGGATTGCGGACAGCCGAAGAGACCCAGTACTTC. Its coded protein is CASSSGLRTAEETQYF. The rearrangement joined TRBV5-1 to TRBJ2-5, with TRBD1 perhaps the D gene, on 6 matching bases. The junction carries 18 bases between V and J, which are trimmed by 3 bases and 3 bases respectively. CDR1 and CDR2 (SGHRS, YFSETQ) derive from the germline V gene. The CDR3 numbers 16 residues from cysteine through phenylalanine. Of all the DNA, just the CDR3 is kept, 48 bases in frame from base 1.